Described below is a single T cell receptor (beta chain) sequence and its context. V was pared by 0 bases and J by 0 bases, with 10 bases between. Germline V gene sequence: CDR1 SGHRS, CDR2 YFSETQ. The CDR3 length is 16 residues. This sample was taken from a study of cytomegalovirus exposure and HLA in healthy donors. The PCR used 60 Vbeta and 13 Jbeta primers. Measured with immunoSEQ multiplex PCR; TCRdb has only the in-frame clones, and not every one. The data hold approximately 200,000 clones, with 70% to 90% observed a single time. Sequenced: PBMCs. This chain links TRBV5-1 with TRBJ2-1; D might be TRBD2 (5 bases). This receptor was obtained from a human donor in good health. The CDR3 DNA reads TGCGCCAGCAGCTTGGGCCTGGGGAGCTCCTACAATGAGCAGTTCTTC. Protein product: CASSLGLGSSYNEQFF. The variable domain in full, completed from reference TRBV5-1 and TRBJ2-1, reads KAGVTQTPRYLIKTRGQQVTLSCSPISGHRSVSWYQQTPGQGLQFLFEYFSETQRNKGNFPGRFSGRQFSNSRSEMNVSTLELGDSALYLCASSLGLGSSYNEQFFGPGTRLTVL.